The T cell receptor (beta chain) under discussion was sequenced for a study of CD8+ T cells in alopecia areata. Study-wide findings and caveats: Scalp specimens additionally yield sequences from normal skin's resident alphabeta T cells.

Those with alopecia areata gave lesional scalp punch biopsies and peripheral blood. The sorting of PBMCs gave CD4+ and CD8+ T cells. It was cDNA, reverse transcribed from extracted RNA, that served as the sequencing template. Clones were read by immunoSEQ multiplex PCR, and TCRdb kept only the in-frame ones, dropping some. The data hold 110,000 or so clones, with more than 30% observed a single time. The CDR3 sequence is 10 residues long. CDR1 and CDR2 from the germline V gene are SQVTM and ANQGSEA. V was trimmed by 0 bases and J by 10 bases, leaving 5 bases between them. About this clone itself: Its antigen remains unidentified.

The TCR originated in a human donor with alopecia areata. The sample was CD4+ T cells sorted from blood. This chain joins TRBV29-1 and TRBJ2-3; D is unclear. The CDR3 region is CSVEDLAQYF. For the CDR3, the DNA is TGCAGCGTTGAAGATCTCGCGCAGTATTTT.